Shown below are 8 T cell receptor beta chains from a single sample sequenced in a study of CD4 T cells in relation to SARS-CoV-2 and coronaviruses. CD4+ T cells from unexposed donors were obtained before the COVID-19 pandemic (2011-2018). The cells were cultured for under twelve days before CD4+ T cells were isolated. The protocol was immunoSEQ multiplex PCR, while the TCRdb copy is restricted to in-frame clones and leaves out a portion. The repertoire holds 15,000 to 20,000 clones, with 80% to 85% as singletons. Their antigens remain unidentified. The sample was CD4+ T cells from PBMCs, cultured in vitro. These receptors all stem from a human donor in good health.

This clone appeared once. DNA of the CDR3: TGTGCCAGCAGTTTATGGCTAGTGGAGTCAGATACGCAGTATTTT. Protein sequence: CASSLWLVESDTQYF. The V gene is TRBV28, the J gene TRBJ2-3; D uncertain. The CDR3 runs to 15 residues. Trimming left V 0 bases short and J 4 bases short, with 11 bases between. CDR1 and CDR2 (germline): MDHEN, SYDVKM.

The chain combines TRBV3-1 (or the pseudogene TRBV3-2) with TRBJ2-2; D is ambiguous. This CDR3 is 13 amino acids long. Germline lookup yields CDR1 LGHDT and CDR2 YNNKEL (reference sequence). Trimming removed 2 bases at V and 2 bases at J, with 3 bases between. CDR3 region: CASSQFNTGELFF. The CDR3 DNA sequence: TGTGCCAGCAGCCAATTCAACACCGGGGAGCTGTTTTTT.

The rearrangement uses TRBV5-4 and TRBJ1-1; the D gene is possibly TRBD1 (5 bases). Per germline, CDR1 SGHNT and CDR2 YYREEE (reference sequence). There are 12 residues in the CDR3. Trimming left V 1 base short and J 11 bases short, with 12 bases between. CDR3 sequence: CASSLWGGLAFF. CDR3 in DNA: TGTGCCAGCAGCTTGTGGGGGGGACTCGCTTTCTTT.

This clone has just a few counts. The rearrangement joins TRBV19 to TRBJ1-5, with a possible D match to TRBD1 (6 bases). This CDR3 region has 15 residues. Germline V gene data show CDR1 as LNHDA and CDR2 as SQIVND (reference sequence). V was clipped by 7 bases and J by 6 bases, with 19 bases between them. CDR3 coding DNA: TGTGCCAGTAACCCCCTCCAGGGGCGCGGTCAGCCCCAGCATTTT. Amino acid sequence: CASNPLQGRGQPQHF.

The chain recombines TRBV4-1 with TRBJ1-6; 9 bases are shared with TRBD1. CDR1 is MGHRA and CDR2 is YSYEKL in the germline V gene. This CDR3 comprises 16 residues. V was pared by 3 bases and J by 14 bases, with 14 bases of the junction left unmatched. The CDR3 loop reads CASSHSGTGIFSALHF. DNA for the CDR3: TGCGCCAGCAGCCACTCCGGGACAGGGATTTTTTCGGCCCTCCACTTT.

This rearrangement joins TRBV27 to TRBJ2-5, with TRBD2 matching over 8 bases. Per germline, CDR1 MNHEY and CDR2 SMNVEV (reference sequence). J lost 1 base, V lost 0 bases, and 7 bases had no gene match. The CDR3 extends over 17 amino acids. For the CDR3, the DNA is TGTGCCAGCAGTTTATCAGGCAGCGGGGGCCTCCAAGAGACCCAGTACTTC. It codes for CASSLSGSGGLQETQYF.

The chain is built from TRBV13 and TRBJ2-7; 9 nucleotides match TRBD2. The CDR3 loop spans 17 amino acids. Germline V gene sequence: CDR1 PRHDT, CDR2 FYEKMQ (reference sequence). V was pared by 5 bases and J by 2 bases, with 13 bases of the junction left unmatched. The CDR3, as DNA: TGTGCCAGCAGCGAAAGGGGCGGGGGGGCGGGTCCCTACGAGCAGTACTTC. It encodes CASSERGGGAGPYEQYF.

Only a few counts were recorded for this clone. The CDR3 loop is CASSWNPGQGGNSPLHF. The CDR3 bases are TGCGCCAGCAGCTGGAACCCGGGACAGGGAGGGAATTCACCCCTCCACTTT. The chain links TRBV5-1 to TRBJ1-6, with 9 bases identical to TRBD1. V trimming: 3 bases; J trimming: 7 bases; junction bases outside the gene matches: 11. The CDR3 spans 17 residues. Germline values: CDR1 SGHRS, CDR2 YFSETQ.